This is a list of T cell receptor beta chains from one sample in a study of blood T cell repertoires in COVID-19. TCRdb keeps only in-frame clones here, not all; method: immunoSEQ multiplex PCR. The repertoire holds approximately 25,000 clones, about four fifths seen once, with about 7% in the top ten. Sequenced material: peripheral blood. These receptors originate from a man over 45 with COVID-19, enrolled during active disease. Each CDR3 is given without its conserved first and last residue. Fields, in order: CDR3 length, V gene, J gene, CDR3 protein.

>14|TRBV19|TRBJ1-3
ASSIAGRDSGNTIY
>14|TRBV19|TRBJ1-6
ANHRTSSWDNSPLH
>11|TRBV19|TRBJ1-5
ASSYGLGQPQH
>12|TRBV6-5|TRBJ1-1
ASRGTGGFTEAF
>16|TRBV7-9|TRBJ2-6
ASSPGQGATSGANVLT
>13|TRBV2|TRBJ1-2
ASRRTGTLSYGYT
>12|TRBV6-5|TRBJ1-6
ASSYDRVNSPLH
>11|TRBV10-3|TRBJ1-2
AISGGTEAGYT
>13|TRBV3-1/TRBV3-2|TRBJ2-1
ASSPSGSSYNEQF
>11|TRBV18|TRBJ2-7
ASSPTGEYEQY
>12|TRBV29-1|TRBJ2-3
SVEGGRAADTQY
>12|TRBV18|TRBJ2-1
ASSGDSSYNEQF
>13|TRBV5-1|TRBJ1-2
ASSLDAGINYGYT
>9|TRBV30|TRBJ1-1
AWSWEGQAF
>11|TRBV7-2|TRBJ1-2
ASRKPGLYGYT
>12|TRBV27|TRBJ1-2
ASSLRTGFGGYT
>12|TRBV6-5|TRBJ1-5
ASSSPTGGEPQH
>9|TRBV19|TRBJ1-1
ASTGVSEAF
>10|TRBV11-1|TRBJ2-7
ASSPQDYEQY
>13|TRBV6-5|TRBJ2-4
ASTIRVGGENIQY
>13|TRBV27|TRBJ2-6
ASSLGASGANVLT
>14|TRBV7-6|TRBJ1-4
ASSLGWGQSNEKLF
>12|TRBV5-4|TRBJ1-2
ASSPGQANYGYT
>14|TRBV15|TRBJ2-1
ATRLTSGRFGNEQF
>16|TRBV19|TRBJ2-2
ASSSGVGGSENTGELF
>13|TRBV29-1|TRBJ1-1
SVESGQFGVTEAF
>17|TRBV28|TRBJ1-1
ASSLGAGQPKRENTEAF
>14|TRBV25-1|TRBJ1-1
ASSGLQGTSNTEAF
>11|TRBV27|TRBJ1-4
ASSFRVNEKLF
>12|TRBV15|TRBJ2-7
ATSRGTLPGEQY